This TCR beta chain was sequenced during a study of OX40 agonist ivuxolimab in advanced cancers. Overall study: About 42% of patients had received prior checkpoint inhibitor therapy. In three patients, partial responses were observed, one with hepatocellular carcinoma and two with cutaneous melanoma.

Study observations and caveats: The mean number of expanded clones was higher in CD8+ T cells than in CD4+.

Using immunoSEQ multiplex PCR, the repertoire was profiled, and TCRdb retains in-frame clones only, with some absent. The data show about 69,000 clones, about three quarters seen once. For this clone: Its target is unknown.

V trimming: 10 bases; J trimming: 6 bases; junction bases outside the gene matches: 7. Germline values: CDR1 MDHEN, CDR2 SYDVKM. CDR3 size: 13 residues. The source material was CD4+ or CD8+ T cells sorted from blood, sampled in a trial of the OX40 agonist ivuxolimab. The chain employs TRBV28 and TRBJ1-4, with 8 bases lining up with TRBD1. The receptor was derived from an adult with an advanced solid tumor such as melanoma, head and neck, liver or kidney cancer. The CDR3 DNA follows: TGTGCCATCTCGGACAGGGACGATGAAAAACTGTTTTTT. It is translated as CAISDRDDEKLFF.